This TCR beta chain emerged from a study of regulatory T cells in long-lasting Graves disease. On the study more broadly: Graves' patients with a new diagnosis had received antithyroid drugs under 3 months.

With iRepertoire HTBI primers and Arm-PCR of CDR3 regions, TCR beta libraries were built. TCRdb re-called the multiplex PCR reads through MiXCR, storing one row per CDR3 protein. The data show roughly 420,000 distinct CDR3 sequences, less than 20% seen once. CDR3 length: 14 amino acids. V dropped 3 bases and J dropped 3; count of bases not matched to a gene: 3. Germline V gives CDR1 LNHNV, CDR2 YYDKDF (reference sequence). Time point described: newly diagnosed GD, antithyroid drugs for less than 3 months. Isolated PBMC RNA provided the starting material for the TCR library. These data also formed part of another study, on T cells in Graves' hyperthyroidism and ophthalmopathy. From that paper: TCR CDR3 regions were first amplified by RT-PCR with HTBI primers. Most clonotypes that expanded in the thyroid above 0.001 also showed up in blood.

This TCR derives from a young woman with Graves disease. The source material was peripheral blood mononuclear cells (PBMCs), sampled at new diagnosis, from a patient treated with antithyroid drugs. This chain connects TRBV15 to TRBJ1-1; 8 bases agree with TRBD1. CDR3 protein: CATSRDRADTEAFF. DNA of the CDR3: TGTGCCACCAGCAGGGACAGGGCTGACACTGAAGCTTTCTTT.